This TCR beta chain stems from a study of blood T cell repertoires in COVID-19. Study information: Samples came from the United States, Italy and Spain, spanning acute and convalescent COVID-19.

Profiled with immunoSEQ multiplex PCR; TCRdb holds only in-frame clones, not every one. The sample carries roughly 480,000 clones, roughly nine tenths recorded once. The germline gives CDR1 SEHNR, CDR2 FQNEAQ (reference sequence). This CDR3 has 18 amino acids. V shed 5 bases and J 3 bases; nucleotides not matched to a gene: 14. The sequencing input was peripheral blood. This receptor was identified in a man aged 18 to 29 with COVID-19, enrolled during active disease. The genes are TRBV7-9 and TRBJ2-3; 10 bases map to TRBD2. CDR3 coding DNA: TGTGCCAGCAGCATCGACTTTAGCGGGAGGTTTGAAACAGATACGCAGTATTTT. As protein: CASSIDFSGRFETDTQYF.